Listed below are T cell receptor beta chains from one sample, sequenced in a study of shared clonotypes between healthy human individuals. Only in-frame clones appear in the TCRdb table, and some are missing; sequencing was by immunoSEQ multiplex PCR. Among about 2 million clones listed, roughly 94% were seen once. Input material: naive CD4+ T cells sorted from blood. The origin of the receptors is a man younger than 30 in good health. Both conserved end residues are trimmed from each CDR3.

>TRBV28|TRBJ2-3
ASSLTDTQY
>TRBV29-1|TRBJ1-2
SVEESALNYGYT
>TRBV5-1|TRBJ2-1
ASSPLTGSSYNEQF
>TRBV10-2|TRBJ2-5
ASSAFSRGDRETQY
>TRBV6-6|TRBJ2-2
ASSLLAEYTGELF
>TRBV5-6|TRBJ2-2
ASSLLPLPGGAGELF
>TRBV11-2|TRBJ1-1
ASSLVRLRTGEVEAF
>TRBV9|TRBJ1-1
ASSGYSWDTEAF
>TRBV10-2|TRBJ2-2
ASSDRVARRYELF
>TRBV4-1|TRBJ2-7
ASSQEAGASYEQY
>TRBV5-6|TRBJ1-5
ASSGRGNQPQH
>TRBV5-5|TRBJ1-1
ASSRIQGNTEAF
>TRBV6-1|TRBJ2-7
ASSPRAGGYEQY
>TRBV11-2|TRBJ2-5
ASDGQGGTQY
>TRBV7-6|TRBJ2-2
ASSLLEPGELF
>TRBV5-4|TRBJ2-1
ASSLAGQKLNEQF